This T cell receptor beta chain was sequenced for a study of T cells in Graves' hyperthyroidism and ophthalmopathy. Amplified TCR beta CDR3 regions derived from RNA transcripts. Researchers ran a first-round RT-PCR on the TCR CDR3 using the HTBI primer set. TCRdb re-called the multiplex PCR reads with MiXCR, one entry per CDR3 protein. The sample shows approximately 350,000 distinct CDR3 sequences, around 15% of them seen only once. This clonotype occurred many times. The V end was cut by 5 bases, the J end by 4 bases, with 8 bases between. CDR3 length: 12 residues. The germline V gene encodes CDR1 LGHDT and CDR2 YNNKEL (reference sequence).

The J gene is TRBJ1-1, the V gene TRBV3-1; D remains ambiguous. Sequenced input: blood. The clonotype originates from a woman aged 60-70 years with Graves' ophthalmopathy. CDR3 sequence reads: CASSTRGTEAFF. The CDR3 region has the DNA TGTGCCAGCAGCACGCGGGGCACTGAAGCTTTCTTT.